This TCR beta chain comes out of a study of T cells in Graves' hyperthyroidism and ophthalmopathy. Notes on the study in general: In blood, most of the thyroid clonotypes expanded above 0.001 were also present.

A NOSPECS grade of at least 4, a Clinical Activity Score of at least 3 and duration under 3 months were recorded in ophthalmopathy patients. PBMCs were collected from an approximately 9.4 ml volume of fresh peripheral blood. V dropped 1 base and J dropped 5 bases, with 11 bases sitting between them. The germline V gene has CDR1 SGHAT and CDR2 FQNNGV. The CDR3 is 15 amino acids. As concerns this clonotype: Its cognate antigen is unknown.

RNA transcripts yielded amplified TCR beta CDR3 regions. Initially, a first-round RT-PCR of the TCR CDR3 employed the HTBI primer set. Each CDR3 protein gets one entry after TCRdb re-called the multiplex PCR reads with MiXCR. Of about 480,000 distinct CDR3 sequences in the sample, roughly 22% were seen once. The rearrangement uses TRBV11-2 and TRBJ2-2; no definite D call. Sample: blood. This receptor was taken from a woman between 65 and 79 years old with Graves' ophthalmopathy. This chain's CDR3 is CASSLVRAATGELFF. The CDR3 region has the DNA TGTGCCAGCAGCTTAGTTAGGGCGGCGACCGGGGAGCTGTTTTTT. Looking up the rest from reference TRBV11-2 and TRBJ2-2 gives the full variable domain: EAGVAQSPRYKIIEKRQSVAFWCNPISGHATLYWYQQILGQGPKLLIQFQNNGVVDDSQLPKDRFSAERLKGVDSTLKIQPAKLEDSAVYLCASSLVRAATGELFFGEGSRLTVL.